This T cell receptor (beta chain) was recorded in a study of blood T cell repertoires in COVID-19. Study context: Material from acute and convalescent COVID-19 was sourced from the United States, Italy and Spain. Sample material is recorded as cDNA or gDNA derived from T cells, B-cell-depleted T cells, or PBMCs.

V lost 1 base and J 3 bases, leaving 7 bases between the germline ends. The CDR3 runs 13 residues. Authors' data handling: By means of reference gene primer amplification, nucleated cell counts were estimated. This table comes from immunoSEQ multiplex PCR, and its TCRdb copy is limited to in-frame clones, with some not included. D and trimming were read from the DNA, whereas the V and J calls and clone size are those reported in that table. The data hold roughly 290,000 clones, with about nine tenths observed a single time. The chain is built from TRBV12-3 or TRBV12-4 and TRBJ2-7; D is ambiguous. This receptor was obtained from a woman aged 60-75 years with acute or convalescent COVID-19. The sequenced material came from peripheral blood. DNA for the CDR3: TGTGCCAGCAGTTTAGGGGCCCTCTACGAGCAGTACTTC. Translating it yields CASSLGALYEQYF.